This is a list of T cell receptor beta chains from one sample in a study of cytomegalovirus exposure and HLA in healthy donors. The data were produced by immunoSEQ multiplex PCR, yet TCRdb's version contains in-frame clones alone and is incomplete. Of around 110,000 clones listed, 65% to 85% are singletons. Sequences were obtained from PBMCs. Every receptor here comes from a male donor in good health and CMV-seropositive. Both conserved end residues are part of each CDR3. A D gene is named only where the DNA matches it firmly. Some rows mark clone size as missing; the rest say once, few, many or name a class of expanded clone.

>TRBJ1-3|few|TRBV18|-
CASSTDRTPGNTIYF
TGTGCCAGCTCAACAGACAGGACGCCTGGAAACACCATATATTTT
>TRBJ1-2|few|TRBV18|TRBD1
CASSPPWDREAYGYTF
TGTGCCAGCTCACCGCCGTGGGACAGGGAGGCCTATGGCTACACCTTC
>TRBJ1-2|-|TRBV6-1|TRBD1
CASSEIQRTGTYGYTF
TGTGCCAGCAGTGAAATTCAAAGGACAGGGACCTATGGCTACACCTTC
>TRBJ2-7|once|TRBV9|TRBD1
CASSPGQGFDEQYF
TGTGCCAGCAGCCCGGGACAGGGTTTCGACGAGCAGTACTTC
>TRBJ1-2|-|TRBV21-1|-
CASIPDLGQTYGYTF
TGTGCCAGCATCCCGGACTTGGGACAAACCTATGGCTACACCTTC
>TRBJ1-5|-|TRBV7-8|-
CASSLVRDYQPQHF
TGTGCCAGCAGCTTAGTACGGGATTATCAGCCCCAGCATTTT
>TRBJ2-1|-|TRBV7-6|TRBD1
CASSPTAGGEYNEQFF
TGCGCCAGCAGCCCCACGGCAGGGGGCGAATACAATGAGCAGTTCTTC
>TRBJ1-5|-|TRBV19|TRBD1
CASSSGPGQGMGQPQHF
TGTGCCAGTAGTTCGGGGCCGGGACAGGGGATGGGTCAGCCCCAGCATTTT
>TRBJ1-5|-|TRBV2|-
CASTNAVWQPQHF
TGTGCCAGCACCAATGCGGTGTGGCAGCCCCAGCATTTT
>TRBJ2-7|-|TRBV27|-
CASSTGGGRTYEQYF
TGTGCCAGCAGCACAGGGGGCGGGAGGACCTACGAGCAGTACTTC
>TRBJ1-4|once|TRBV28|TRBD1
CASSFIGQGTKEKLFF
TGTGCCAGCAGTTTCATCGGACAGGGCACGAAGGAAAAACTGTTTTTT
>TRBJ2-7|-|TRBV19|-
CASSLARGDEQYF
TGTGCCAGTAGTTTGGCCAGGGGAGACGAGCAGTACTTC
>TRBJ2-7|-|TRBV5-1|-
CASSLGGDRYEQYF
TGCGCCAGCAGCTTGGGAGGAGATAGGTACGAGCAGTACTTC
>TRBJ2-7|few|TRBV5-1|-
CASSLAGQGYTYEQYF
TGCGCCAGCAGCTTGGCCGGGCAGGGTTATACCTACGAGCAGTACTTC
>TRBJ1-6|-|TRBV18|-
CASSPPLGANSPLHF
TGTGCCAGCTCACCACCCTTAGGGGCTAATTCACCCCTCCACTTT
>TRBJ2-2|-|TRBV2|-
CASSEQGLNTGELFF
TGTGCCAGCAGTGAACAGGGACTGAACACCGGGGAGCTGTTTTTT
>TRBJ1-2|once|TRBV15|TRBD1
CATSRDRERRGYTF
TGTGCCACCAGCAGGGACAGGGAGCGCCGGGGCTACACCTTC
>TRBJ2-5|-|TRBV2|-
CASSLGVETQYF
TGTGCCAGCAGTCTAGGGGTCGAGACCCAGTACTTC
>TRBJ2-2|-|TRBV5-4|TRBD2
CASSSGLAGLTGELFF
TGTGCCAGCAGCTCAGGACTAGCGGGTCTCACCGGGGAGCTGTTTTTT
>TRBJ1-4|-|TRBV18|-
CASSPPNRAGEKLFF
TGTGCCAGCTCACCACCGAACAGGGCGGGTGAAAAACTGTTTTTT
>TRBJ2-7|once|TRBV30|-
CAWSVVVRGRDLYF
TGTGCCTGGAGTGTGGTGGTTAGAGGGCGGGACCTGTACTTC
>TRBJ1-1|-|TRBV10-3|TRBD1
CAGNDRVETEAFF
TGTGCCGGGAACGACAGGGTTGAAACTGAAGCTTTCTTT
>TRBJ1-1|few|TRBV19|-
CASSIDPGERNTEAFF
TGTGCCAGTAGTATAGATCCAGGGGAGCGAAACACTGAAGCTTTCTTT
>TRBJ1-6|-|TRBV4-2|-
CASSLGGGDNSPLHF
TGTGCCAGCAGCCTGGGAGGAGGGGATAATTCACCCCTCCACTTT
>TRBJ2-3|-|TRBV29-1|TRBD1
CSVSWTGTSTDTQYF
TGCAGCGTGTCCTGGACAGGGACCTCAACAGATACGCAGTATTTT
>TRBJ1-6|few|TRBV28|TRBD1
CASNPGQARDSPLNF
TGTGCCAGCAATCCCGGACAGGCTAGGGATTCACCCCTCAACTTT
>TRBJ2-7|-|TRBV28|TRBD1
CASSTTGGDPYEQYF
TGTGCCAGCAGTACGACAGGGGGGGATCCCTACGAGCAGTACTTC
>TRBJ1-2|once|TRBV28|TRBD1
CASSRGGQGVGGYTF
TGTGCCAGCAGTCGGGGGGGACAGGGGGTCGGCGGCTACACCTTC
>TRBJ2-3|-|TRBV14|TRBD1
CASSRRVPGQGFTDTQYF
TGTGCCAGCAGCCGACGCGTCCCGGGACAGGGGTTCACAGATACGCAGTATTTT
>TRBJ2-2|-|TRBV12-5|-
CASGLSDGGTGELFF
TGTGCTAGTGGTTTGTCGGACGGGGGCACCGGGGAGCTGTTTTTT
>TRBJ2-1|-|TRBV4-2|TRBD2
CASSQDSGGSSYNEQFF
TGTGCCAGCAGCCAAGATTCCGGCGGGAGCTCCTACAATGAGCAGTTCTTC
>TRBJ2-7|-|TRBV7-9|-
CASSLLTGGEQYF
TGTGCCAGCAGCTTATTGACCGGGGGCGAGCAGTACTTC
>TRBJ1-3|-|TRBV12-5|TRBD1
CASGRGDRTLSGNTIYF
TGTGCTAGTGGGAGGGGGGACAGGACCCTCTCTGGAAACACCATATATTTT
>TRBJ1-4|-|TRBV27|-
CASSPTPQAHEKLFF
TGTGCCAGCAGCCCCACCCCCCAAGCTCATGAAAAACTGTTTTTT
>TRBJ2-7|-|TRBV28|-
CASRLGLGEQYF
TGTGCCAGCAGACTAGGGCTTGGCGAGCAGTACTTC
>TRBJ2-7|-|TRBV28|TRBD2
CASGFQSGRLSYEQYF
TGTGCCAGCGGATTCCAAAGCGGGAGGCTCTCCTACGAGCAGTACTTC
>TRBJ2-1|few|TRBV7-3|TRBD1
CASSLNFPGGNEQFF
TGTGCCAGCAGCTTAAACTTCCCAGGGGGCAATGAGCAGTTCTTC
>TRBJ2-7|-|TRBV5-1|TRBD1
CASRDRDNEQYF
TGCGCCAGCCGTGACAGGGATAACGAGCAGTACTTC
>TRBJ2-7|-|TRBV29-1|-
CSVEDRARYEQYF
TGCAGCGTTGAAGACAGGGCGCGCTACGAGCAGTACTTC
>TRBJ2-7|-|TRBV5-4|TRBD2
CASSLDLAGGPHEQYF
TGTGCCAGCAGCCTGGATCTAGCGGGAGGGCCCCACGAGCAGTACTTC
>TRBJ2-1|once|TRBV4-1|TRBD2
CASSAPGLAGGGEQFF
TGCGCCAGCAGCGCCCCGGGACTAGCGGGGGGGGGTGAGCAGTTCTTC